This T cell receptor (beta chain) is from a study of T cells after yellow fever vaccination (dated by TCRdb to the late 2010s). Regarding the study in general: The SMART-Seq v4 Ultra Low Input RNA kit was used to prepare libraries from fractions with low cell numbers. To follow T-cell clones before and after both primary and booster YFV17D yellow fever vaccination, bulk TCR alpha and beta repertoires underwent longitudinal sequencing. Two healthy male donors, one aged 18 to 30 and one aged 30 to 40 years, made up the cohort. Bulk PBMC replicates and cell subsets were isolated from blood drawn at multiple timepoints before and after both primary and secondary immunization. Findings and caveats that apply to the study as a whole: Most clones expanded after primary vaccination were re-detected after the booster (around 96% of CD4 and roughly 87% of CD8), suggesting broad memory maintenance. A small share of clonotypes was detected in both CD4 and CD8 compartments, with the overlap likely arising from convergent recombination. Computational filtering was required because FACS-sorted repertoires could contain abundant contaminating clonotypes from the bulk population. The secondary T-cell response was weaker than the primary response but faster, peaking on day 5 instead of day 15. Only a couple of donors were included in the study, so the extent to which the findings can be generalized is limited.

Reading the germline V gene (reference sequence) gives CDR1 SEHNR and CDR2 FQNEAQ. Germline trimming amounts to 5 bases on V and 5 bases on J, with 9 as the count of junction bases outside the gene matches. The CDR3 covers 15 residues, taking in both the cysteine and the phenylalanine. Here the CDR3 DNA is all that survives: 45 bases in frame from base 1. Per the publication, the treatment or condition label means: live attenuated yellow fever vaccine strain. At each blood-draw timepoint, two biological replicates of bulk PBMCs were collected. PBMCs were isolated from peripheral blood using a standard Ficoll-Paque protocol. RNA was extracted with TriZol from bulk PBMCs, CD4 and CD8 fractions, and dextramer-positive and dextramer-negative fractions. About this clonotype itself: It has no known antigen specificity. No clone much larger than this one lies a single base away; base qualities are absent.

TCR cDNA was made using 5'RACE template switching, a step that added a universal primer site and unique molecular identifiers. Priming for cDNA synthesis came from both the TCR alpha and TCR beta constant segments. Library amplification used two PCR steps, and the second PCR step added sample barcodes and sequencing adapters. Sequencing of libraries was done on Illumina HiSeq 2500 (2x100 bp) or NovaSeq (2x150 bp). The study's processing was this. MIGEC handled demultiplexing of reads and collapsing into UMI consensus sequences, while MiXCR performed V(D)J alignment. Vaccine-responding clonotypes were defined with edgeR using replicate PBMC samples, requiring FDR below 0.01 and a log2 fold change above 5 up to day 15. Each bulk clonotype was labeled CD4 or CD8 based on which sequenced repertoire, CD4 or CD8, contained the clonotype at higher abundance. TCRdb trimmed the raw reads at Q25, called clones with MiXCR and kept productive beta chains. Rows merge per CDR3 protein into single entries with the most common DNA and genes. TCRdb's processing, not the study's, gives the V and J calls here. The sample includes 450,000 to 600,000 distinct CDR3 sequences, with roughly a sixth observed a single time. The ten largest make up 17% of the sample.

Sequences were derived from PBMCs, sampled 4 to 6 days after the first yellow fever vaccination. The clonotype originates from a man aged 18 to 30 who received the YFV17D yellow fever vaccine. In this chain, TRBV7-9 is recombined with TRBJ1-1; 9 bases in between match TRBD1. CDR3 reads: CASSPRQGEYTEAFF. At the DNA level, the sequence is TGTGCCAGCAGCCCGCGACAGGGGGAGTATACTGAAGCTTTCTTT.